This is a list of T cell receptor beta chains from one sample in a study of response to subunit inactivated influenza vaccine. TCRdb ran MiXCR on the RT-PCR reads and lists one entry per CDR3 protein. Seen here are about 780,000 distinct CDR3 sequences, around a sixth observed once, and the top ten hold under 13%. The sequences come from PBMCs from blood, collected 5 days after vaccination. The receptors originated from a man in his fifties who received an inactivated influenza vaccine. Each CDR3 is given without its conserved first and last residue. Size tells how often a clone was seen (once, few, many) or the class of an expanded clone, and some rows leave it out.

v_gene	abundance	j_gene	CDR3aa
TRBV20-1	few	TRBJ2-7	SARDRDRGTYEQY
TRBV28	few	TRBJ2-7	ASNRDRGPYEQY
TRBV29-1	-	TRBJ1-5	SVTGTGRNQPQH
TRBV24-1	-	TRBJ2-3	ATSDRDGSGTDTQY
TRBV7-2	-	TRBJ2-1	ASSEDRGLYNEQF
TRBV7-2	few	TRBJ2-7	ASSLVGAGHEQY
TRBV20-1	few	TRBJ2-1	SVPSDRENEQF
TRBV2	few	TRBJ2-5	ASSTGFETQY
TRBV20-1	few	TRBJ2-5	SARAGGGPQETQY
TRBV6-2/TRBV6-3	few	TRBJ2-3	ASSYSYAASTDTQY
TRBV3-1	-	TRBJ1-1	ASSRGTGSEAF
TRBV29-1	-	TRBJ2-2	SGRLGSTGELF
TRBV28	-	TRBJ2-7	ASSWDGTSGSPSYEQY
TRBV14	few	TRBJ2-5	ASSQDPGWDQY
TRBV30	once	TRBJ2-1	AWRDLNNNEQF
TRBV20-1	few	TRBJ2-1	SARDPPGQAYNEQF
TRBV7-9	-	TRBJ2-3	ASSLWTGGAGDTQY
TRBV29-1	few	TRBJ2-3	SVGGTGADTQY
TRBV28	-	TRBJ1-1	ATRGGGRTEAF
TRBV24-1	few	TRBJ1-2	ATSEGAGPGYT
TRBV18	-	TRBJ2-7	ASSVRTGTDEQY
TRBV7-9	-	TRBJ1-1	ASSLDRGKLMNTEAF
TRBV10-3	few	TRBJ2-2	AIRNEIGERANTGELF
TRBV5-1	few	TRBJ2-5	ASSLVPTTQETQY
TRBV20-1	-	TRBJ2-7	SARDSLAGVEY
TRBV29-1	-	TRBJ1-2	SVEQGFGYT
TRBV13	-	TRBJ1-1	ASSPRTGEAAF
TRBV7-2	few	TRBJ2-5	ASSLTLGQER
TRBV5-1	-	TRBJ2-7	ASRLGSREEQY
TRBV20-1	few	TRBJ2-3	SARDWSSGRTDTQY
TRBV4-3	-	TRBJ1-1	ASSQDVQGNTEAF
TRBV24-1	few	TRBJ2-1	ATSDYAGEINEQF
TRBV29-1	few	TRBJ2-5	SVATGTETQY
TRBV29-1	-	TRBJ2-1	SVEGVAGVYEQF
TRBV20-1	many	TRBJ1-4	SARRGAGREKLF
TRBV24-1	few	TRBJ2-1	ATSDFRPGTSGNNEQF
TRBV15	once	TRBJ1-4	ATSRALEAFNEKLF
TRBV5-6	few	TRBJ2-7	ASSLRGPKISYEQY
TRBV20-1	-	TRBJ2-7	SAPLRGTEQY
TRBV7-2	many	TRBJ2-5	ASSLGGYQETQY
TRBV28	many	TRBJ2-5	ASAPEYQETQY
TRBV13	-	TRBJ2-7	ASSFGVGYEQY
TRBV20-1	-	TRBJ1-6	SARGAIYNSPLH
TRBV24-1	few	TRBJ1-1	ATSDATGWSTEAF
TRBV11-3	few	TRBJ2-1	ASSQGGQGFHNEQF
TRBV10-3	few	TRBJ2-5	AISGQGRGQETQY
TRBV5-1	few	TRBJ2-3	ASSPGASGSTDTQY
TRBV20-1	few	TRBJ2-3	SARVGLAASTDTQY
TRBV28	-	TRBJ2-7	ASRPATSGYEQY
TRBV20-1	-	TRBJ2-4	SVGLPGHENIQY
TRBV7-2	few	TRBJ1-3	ASSLTGGFGNTIY
TRBV5-1	few	TRBJ1-1	ASSEGMNTEAF
TRBV20-1	-	TRBJ2-3	SASPPQSTDTQY
TRBV20-1	many	TRBJ2-3	SARGRRWGSTDTQY
TRBV4-2	few	TRBJ1-6	ASSQEVRGFNSPLH
TRBV24-1	few	TRBJ1-6	ATSAGNSPLH
TRBV7-6	many	TRBJ2-2	ASSLLGTNENTGELF
TRBV20-1	many	TRBJ2-4	SARVRGQGGNIQY
TRBV6-5	-	TRBJ1-6	ASSFSLPTVSSYNSPLH
TRBV7-9	few	TRBJ2-7	ASSLPGTLAYEQY